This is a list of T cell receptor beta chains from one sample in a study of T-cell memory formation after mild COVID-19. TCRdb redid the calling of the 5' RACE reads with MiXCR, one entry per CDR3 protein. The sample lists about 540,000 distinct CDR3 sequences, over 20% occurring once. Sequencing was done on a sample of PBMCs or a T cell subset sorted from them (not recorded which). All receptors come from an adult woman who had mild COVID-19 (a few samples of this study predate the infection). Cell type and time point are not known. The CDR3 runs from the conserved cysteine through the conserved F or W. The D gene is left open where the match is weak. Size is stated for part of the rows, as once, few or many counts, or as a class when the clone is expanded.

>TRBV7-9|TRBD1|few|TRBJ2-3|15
CASSLGQGYTDTQYF
TGTGCCAGCAGCTTAGGACAGGGCTACACAGATACGCAGTATTTT
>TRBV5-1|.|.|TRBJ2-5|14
CASSSRGGTETQYF
TGCGCCAGCAGCTCGCGTGGGGGCACGGAGACCCAGTACTTC
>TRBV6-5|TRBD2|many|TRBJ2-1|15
CASSRAGGDYNEQFF
TGTGCCAGCAGCCGAGCGGGAGGGGATTACAATGAGCAGTTCTTC
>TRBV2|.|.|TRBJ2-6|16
CASSRGLTSGANVLTF
TGTGCCAGCAGTCGTGGACTGACCTCTGGGGCCAACGTCCTGACTTTC
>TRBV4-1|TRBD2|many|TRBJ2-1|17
CASSQARRGAGYNEQFF
TGCGCCAGCAGCCAAGCTCGGCGGGGGGCCGGCTACAATGAGCAGTTCTTC
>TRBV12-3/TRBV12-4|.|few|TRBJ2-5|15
CASSYTGAPEETQYF
TGTGCCAGCAGTTACACGGGAGCACCTGAAGAGACCCAGTACTTC
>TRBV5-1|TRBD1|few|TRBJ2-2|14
CASGQGAVSGELFF
TGCGCCAGCGGGCAGGGGGCAGTATCCGGGGAGCTGTTTTTT
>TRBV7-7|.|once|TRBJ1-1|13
CARSLDRNTEAFF
TGTGCTAGAAGCTTGGACAGAAACACTGAAGCTTTCTTT
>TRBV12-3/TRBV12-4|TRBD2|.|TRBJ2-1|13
CASRLAGVNEQFF
TGTGCCAGCAGGCTAGCGGGGGTCAATGAGCAGTTCTTC
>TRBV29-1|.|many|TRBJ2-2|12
CSVEPNTGELFF
TGCAGCGTTGAGCCGAACACCGGGGAGCTGTTTTTT
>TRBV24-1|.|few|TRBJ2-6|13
CATSDTGANVLTF
TGTGCCACCAGTGACACAGGGGCCAACGTCCTGACTTTC
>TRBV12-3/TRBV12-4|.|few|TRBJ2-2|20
CASSLDRFGVGRPNTGELFF
TGTGCCAGCAGTTTAGATCGGTTTGGAGTGGGCAGACCGAACACCGGGGAGCTGTTTTTT
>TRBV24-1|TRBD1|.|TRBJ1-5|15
CATSDNFGQGLPQHF
TGTGCCACCAGTGATAACTTCGGACAGGGATTACCCCAGCATTTT
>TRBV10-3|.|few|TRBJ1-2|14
CAISELGSNYGYTF
TGTGCCATCAGTGAACTGGGTAGCAACTATGGCTACACCTTC
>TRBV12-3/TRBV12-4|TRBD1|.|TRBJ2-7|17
CASSLRPGTGQTYEQYF
TGTGCCAGCAGCCTGAGACCCGGGACAGGGCAGACCTACGAGCAGTACTTC
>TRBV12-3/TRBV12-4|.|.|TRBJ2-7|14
CASSPAVSSYEQYF
TGTGCCAGCAGTCCGGCAGTGAGCTCCTACGAGCAGTACTTC
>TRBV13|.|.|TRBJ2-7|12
CASSPRADEQYF
TGTGCCAGCAGCCCCAGGGCCGACGAGCAGTACTTC
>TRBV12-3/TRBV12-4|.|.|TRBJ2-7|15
CASSLAGQPNYEQYF
TGTGCCAGCAGTTTAGCTGGGCAGCCCAACTACGAGCAGTACTTC
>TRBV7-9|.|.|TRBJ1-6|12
CASSIPRRALHF
TGTGCCAGCAGCATTCCGCGGCGGGCCCTCCACTTT
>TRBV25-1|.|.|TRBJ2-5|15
CASSESHRVEETQYF
TGTGCCAGCAGTGAATCCCACAGGGTCGAAGAGACCCAGTACTTC
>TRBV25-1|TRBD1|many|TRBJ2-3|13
CASSEKGADTQYF
TGTGCCAGCAGTGAGAAGGGGGCGGATACGCAGTATTTT
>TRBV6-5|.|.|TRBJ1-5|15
CASSPRPQGNQPQHF
TGTGCCAGCAGTCCACGTCCTCAGGGCAATCAGCCCCAGCATTTT
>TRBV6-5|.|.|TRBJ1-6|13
CASSKIGNSPLHF
TGTGCCAGCAGTAAGATTGGAAATTCACCCCTCCACTTT
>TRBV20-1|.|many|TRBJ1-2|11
CSARANYGYTF
TGCAGTGCTAGAGCTAACTATGGCTACACCTTC
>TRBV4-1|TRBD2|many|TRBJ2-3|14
CASSQDPLANTQYF
TGCGCCAGCAGCCAAGACCCACTAGCGAATACGCAGTATTTT
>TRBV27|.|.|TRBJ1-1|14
CASSLYRMETEAFF
TGTGCCAGCAGTTTGTACCGAATGGAGACTGAAGCTTTCTTT
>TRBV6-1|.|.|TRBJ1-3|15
CASSGAISSGNTIYF
TGTGCCAGCAGTGGGGCGATCAGCTCTGGAAACACCATATATTTT
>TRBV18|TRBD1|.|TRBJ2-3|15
CASSQGTDNTDTQYF
TGTGCCAGCTCTCAAGGGACAGACAACACAGATACGCAGTATTTT
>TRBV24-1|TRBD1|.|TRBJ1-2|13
CATSEGQGSGYTF
TGTGCCACCAGTGAGGGACAGGGGAGCGGCTACACCTTC
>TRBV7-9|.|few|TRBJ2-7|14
CASISQGHSYEQYF
TGTGCCAGCATTTCCCAGGGGCATTCCTACGAGCAGTACTTC
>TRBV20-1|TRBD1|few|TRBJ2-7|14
CSANKGTEPYEQYF
TGCAGTGCTAACAAGGGGACAGAACCTTACGAGCAGTACTTC
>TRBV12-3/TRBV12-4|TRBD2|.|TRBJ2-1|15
CASSLSSGRAGEQFF
TGTGCCAGCAGTCTATCTAGCGGGAGGGCCGGTGAGCAGTTCTTC
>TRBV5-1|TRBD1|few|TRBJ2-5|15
CASSLPGQGTQTQYF
TGCGCCAGCAGCCTTCCGGGACAGGGTACGCAGACCCAGTACTTC
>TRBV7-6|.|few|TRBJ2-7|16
CASSLGDRLAFYEQYF
TGTGCCAGCAGCTTAGGGGACCGGCTAGCGTTCTACGAGCAGTACTTC
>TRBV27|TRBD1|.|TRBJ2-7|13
CASGTGATYEQYF
TGTGCCAGCGGGACAGGGGCGACCTACGAGCAGTACTTC
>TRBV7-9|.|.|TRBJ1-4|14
CASSLGEVDEKLFF
TGTGCCAGCAGCTTAGGAGAAGTTGATGAAAAACTGTTTTTT
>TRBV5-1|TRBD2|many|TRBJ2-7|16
CASSLFLAGDTYEQYF
TGCGCCAGCAGCCTTTTCCTAGCGGGGGATACCTACGAGCAGTACTTC
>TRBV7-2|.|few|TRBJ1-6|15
CASSRPGTPNSPLHF
TGTGCCAGCAGCCGCCCCGGGACACCGAATTCACCCCTCCACTTT
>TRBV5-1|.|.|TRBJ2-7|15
CASRHQGLSSYDQYF
TGCGCCAGCAGGCACCAGGGGCTTTCGTCCTACGATCAGTACTTC